This TCR beta chain was profiled in a study of T cells in Graves' hyperthyroidism and ophthalmopathy. Study-level points and caveats: Ophthalmopathy and stable hyperthyroidism were separated by a 13 V-J model. Most thyroid-expanded clonotypes above 0.001 were also found in blood.

Exclusion followed for patients with uncontrolled infection, other autoimmune disease, pregnancy or lactation. The diagnostic basis comprised clinical symptoms, serum thyroxine and TRAb, thyroid ultrasound and orbital computed tomography. The length of the CDR3 is 14 residues. Trimming removed 7 bases from V and 7 bases from J; junction bases left unmatched: 8. Germline CDR1 reads WSHSY; CDR2 reads SAAADI. Researchers amplified the TCR beta CDR3 regions from RNA transcripts. Primed by the HTBI set, a first-round RT-PCR was run on the TCR CDR3. TCRdb independently ran MiXCR on the multiplex PCR reads; one entry per CDR3 protein. The sample yields hundreds of thousands of distinct CDR3 sequences, 45% seen once. Concerning this clonotype: Its antigen remains unidentified.

The TCR originated in an adult man with Graves' disease, either hyperthyroidism or ophthalmopathy (not recorded which). The specimen sequenced was peripheral blood or thyroid tissue (not recorded which). The chain recombines TRBV10-2 with TRBJ1-5, with 9 bases aligning to TRBD1. CDR3 in DNA: TGCGCCAGCACCCCGAGGACAGGGGAACAGCCCCAGCATTTT. Amino acids: CASTPRTGEQPQHF.